The clone carrying this T cell receptor beta chain showed up many times. The antigen is not known. TCRdb recomputed calls from the 5' RACE reads with MiXCR, one row per CDR3 protein. Of about 42,000 distinct CDR3 sequences listed, around 6.8% were seen once; the top ten hold roughly 5.1%. This specimen belongs to a study of early T cells in non-severe SARS-CoV-2 infection. Germline-derived CDR1 and CDR2 are SEHNR and FQNEAQ (reference sequence). This CDR3 is built from 13 residues. V was cut by 5 bases and J by 7 bases, with 11 bases left in between. Study-level results: Lookups in VDJdb leaned toward anti-spike CD8 responses and missed private and CD4 specificities.

The TCR was taken from an adult who was a healthcare worker with PCR-confirmed SARS-CoV-2 infection or an uninfected control (not recorded which). What was sequenced was whole blood. The rearrangement links TRBV7-9 to TRBJ1-4; D is ambiguous. The CDR3 sequence: CASSSVVGEKLFF. The CDR3 nucleotides are TGTGCCAGCAGCAGTGTTGTTGGTGAAAAACTGTTTTTT.